One sample yielded the 25 T cell receptor beta chains listed below, sequenced in a study of shared clonotypes between healthy human individuals. Clones were sequenced by immunoSEQ multiplex PCR, and TCRdb holds only the in-frame ones, with some missing. This sample has around 2.3 million clones, with roughly 95% found just once. The source material was naive CD4+ T cells sorted from blood. Subset here: CD45RA+ positively selected. The receptors stem from a man between 18 and 35 years old in good health.

The chain combines TRBV10-3 with TRBJ1-2; D is ambiguous. There are 13 residues in the CDR3. The V gene lost 6 bases and the J gene lost 2 bases, with 10 bases spanning the gap. The V gene's germline CDR1 is ENHRY and CDR2 SYGVKD. CDR3 residues: CAIRSDGNYGYTF. DNA for the CDR3: TGTGCCATCAGGAGCGACGGCAACTATGGCTACACCTTC.

About this clone itself: Other DNA sequences in this specimen translate into the identical CDR3. J is TRBJ2-1 and V is TRBV9, with TRBD2 matching 9 bases. This CDR3 spans 16 amino acids. The V segment lost 2 bases and the J segment 1 base; nucleotides outside the gene matches: 4. Germline CDR1 is SGDLS and CDR2 is YYNGEE. The CDR3 DNA sequence: TGTGCCAGCAGCGTTAGCGGGGGCCCATCCTACAATGAGCAGTTCTTC. This encodes CASSVSGGPSYNEQFF.

Remarks on this clone: The same CDR3 also results from other DNA sequences found in this sample. The V call is TRBV28, the J call TRBJ1-5; D not resolved. The CDR3 sequence is 14 residues long. The ends were cut back, 1 base at V and 0 bases at J, with 4 bases in the middle. The germline V gene encodes CDR1 MDHEN and CDR2 SYDVKM. Here the CDR3 DNA reads TGTGCCAGCAGTTTATCCGTTAGCAATCAGCCCCAGCATTTT. Its protein is CASSLSVSNQPQHF.

The chain has TRBV28 and TRBJ2-1; TRBD2 aligns across 8 bases. After removal of 5 bases from V and 0 bases from J, the junction contained 6 bases not matched to a gene. The germline V gene encodes CDR1 MDHEN and CDR2 SYDVKM. This CDR3 region has 16 residues. As DNA, the CDR3 is TGTGCCAGCAGTGCTGGTGCGGGGGGCTCCTACAATGAGCAGTTCTTC. The encoded protein is CASSAGAGGSYNEQFF.

The chain has TRBV2 and TRBJ2-2; D uncertain. CDR1 and CDR2 from the germline V gene are SNHLY and FYNNEI. The CDR3 runs 16 residues. Trimming shortened V by 2 bases and J by 1 base, and 11 bases separated the two germline ends. The chain's CDR3 is CASSELVIMNTGELFF. Written as DNA, the CDR3 is TGTGCCAGCAGTGAATTAGTGATAATGAACACCGGGGAGCTGTTTTTT.

About this clone: Different DNA sequences within this sample yield the same CDR3. The chain uses TRBV6-1 and TRBJ2-7, with 7 bases that match TRBD1. Germline V lookup: CDR1 MNHNS, CDR2 SASEGT. The CDR3 contains 12 residues. The V and J ends lost 8 bases and 4 bases, in that order; junction bases with no gene match: 5. The CDR3: CASDRDRYEQYF. The CDR3, as DNA: TGTGCCAGCGATCGGGACAGATACGAGCAGTACTTC.

This clone has only one observation. At the DNA level, this CDR3 is encoded by other sequences in the same sample as well. The rearrangement uses TRBV6-1 and TRBJ1-1; the match to TRBD1 covers 7 bases. The V gene's germline CDR1 is MNHNS and CDR2 SASEGT. Trimming took 5 bases from V and 5 from J; bases not matched to a gene: 8. This CDR3 is 14 amino acids long. CDR3 bases: TGTGCCAGCAGTCCACAGGGGTTGGGGACTGAAGCTTTCTTT. Translated, it gives CASSPQGLGTEAFF.

Points on this clone: A junction end diverges from the germline sequence, so it may reflect a read error. V usage is TRBV7-7 and J usage is TRBJ1-2; TRBD1 might be the D (5 bases). Germline-derived CDR1 and CDR2 are SSHAT and FNYEAQ (reference sequence). The CDR3 totals 18 residues. DNA of the CDR3: TGTGCTAGCAGCTTAGTATTGGAGGTGGGACCGGGAGACTATGGCTACACCTTC. This sequence encodes CASSLVLEVGPGDYGYTF.

The genes are TRBV6-5 and TRBJ1-2; D is uncertain. Trimming cost V 0 bases and J 11 bases, with 19 bases left between them. Looked up from germline, CDR1 is MNHEY and CDR2 is SVGAGI. The CDR3 totals 15 residues. The CDR3 region is CASSYSRTGKIRYTF. The CDR3 nucleotides read TGTGCCAGCAGTTACTCGAGGACGGGGAAGATTAGGTACACCTTC.

This chain uses TRBV5-1 with TRBJ2-4, with 8 bases lining up with TRBD2. Germline V lookup: CDR1 SGHRS, CDR2 YFSETQ. The CDR3 has 16 amino acids. The V gene end was trimmed by 1 base and the J gene end by 8 bases; junction bases not matched to a gene: 11. The CDR3 sequence: CASSLFSGGSGDIQYF. CDR3 DNA sequence: TGCGCCAGCAGCTTGTTCAGCGGGGGATCAGGGGACATTCAGTACTTC.

The CDR3 DNA is TGTGCCAGCAGTGAAGGGCGGAATGAAGCTTTCTTT. Protein product: CASSEGRNEAFF. V is TRBV6-1 and J is TRBJ1-1; D is unclear. CDR1 MNHNS and CDR2 SASEGT come from the germline V gene. The ends were cut back, 1 base at V and 7 bases at J, with 7 bases in the middle. The CDR3 covers 12 residues.

This chain links TRBV7-9 with TRBJ2-1; D unresolved. The CDR3 contains 11 residues. The V gene lost 5 bases and the J gene lost 6 bases, with 5 bases spanning the gap. Germline CDR1 SEHNR, CDR2 FQNEAQ (reference sequence). In DNA, the CDR3 is TGTGCCAGCAGCGTGAGCAATGAGCAGTTCTTC. As protein: CASSVSNEQFF. The complete variable domain, with remaining parts taken from reference TRBV7-9 and TRBJ2-1, reads DTGVSQNPRHKITKRGQNVTFRCDPISEHNRLYWYRQTLGQGPEFLTYFQNEAQLEKSRLLSDRFSAERPKGSFSTLEIQRTEQGDSAMYLCASSVSNEQFFGPGTRLTVL.

In its sample, this clone was seen once. Other DNA sequences within the sample encode an identical CDR3. This sequence joins TRBV6-1 and TRBJ1-5; D call uncertain. CDR1 MNHNS and CDR2 SASEGT come from the germline V gene. The CDR3 runs to 13 residues. The V end lost 8 bases, the J end lost 2 bases, and 10 bases lay between the germline ends. This CDR3 reads CASGAGGNQPQHF. The CDR3 DNA sequence: TGTGCCAGCGGTGCGGGCGGCAATCAGCCCCAGCATTTT.

The rearrangement links TRBV5-4 to TRBJ2-2; D may be TRBD1 (6 bases). Between the trimmed V and J ends, which lost 5 bases and 7 bases, there was a span of 18 bases. The CDR3 extends over 15 amino acids. Germline V gene data show CDR1 as SGHNT and CDR2 as YYREEE (reference sequence). CDR3 coding DNA: TGTGCCAGCAGTAGTCCCAGGGGTCGGAGCGGGGAGCTGTTTTTT. This sequence encodes CASSSPRGRSGELFF. Combining the CDR3 with reference TRBV5-4 and TRBJ2-2 gives the whole variable domain ETGVTQSPTHLIKTRGQQVTLRCSSQSGHNTVSWYQQALGQGPQFIFQYYREEENGRGNFPPRFSGLQFPNYSSELNVNALELDDSALYLCASSSPRGRSGELFFGEGSRLTVL.

The chain has TRBV30 and TRBJ2-4; D is unclear. The CDR3 has 15 residues. In germline, CDR1 is GTSNPN, CDR2 SVGIG (reference sequence). V shed 1 base and J shed 5 bases, with 15 bases lying between them. The CDR3 is CAWSGGVQDQNIQYF. The CDR3 DNA follows: TGTGCCTGGAGTGGAGGAGTGCAGGATCAAAACATTCAGTACTTC.

The CDR3 protein is CASSDPGTAGNEQYF. CDR3 nucleotides: TGTGCCAGCAGTGATCCCGGGACAGCGGGGAACGAGCAGTACTTC. The gene calls are TRBV25-1 and TRBJ2-7; the D gene could be TRBD1 or TRBD2 (7 bases each). The CDR3 spans 15 residues. Germline CDR1 MGHDK, CDR2 SYGVNS. V dropped 3 bases and J dropped 5 bases, with 17 bases sitting between them.

The chain employs TRBV5-1 and TRBJ2-5; 9 bases line up with TRBD1. Trimming at V came to 2 bases and at J to 0 bases, leaving 5 bases not matched to a gene. CDR3 length: 16 amino acids. Germline loops: CDR1 SGHRS, CDR2 YFSETQ. CDR3 in amino acids: CASSLQGASYQETQYF. CDR3 DNA sequence: TGCGCCAGCAGCTTACAGGGGGCTTCTTACCAAGAGACCCAGTACTTC.

V gene TRBV11-2 combines with J gene TRBJ2-3; D might be TRBD1 or TRBD2, each matching 5 bases. The CDR3 totals 17 residues. Germline CDR1 SGHAT, CDR2 FQNNGV. Trimming took off 2 bases at V and 2 bases at J, with 17 bases between the two ends. The CDR3 DNA reads as TGTGCCAGCAGCTTAACTGGGGGTAACTCCTACACAGATACGCAGTATTTT. Residues: CASSLTGGNSYTDTQYF. Combining the CDR3 with reference TRBV11-2 and TRBJ2-3 gives the whole variable domain EAGVAQSPRYKIIEKRQSVAFWCNPISGHATLYWYQQILGQGPKLLIQFQNNGVVDDSQLPKDRFSAERLKGVDSTLKIQPAKLEDSAVYLCASSLTGGNSYTDTQYFGPGTRLTVL.

Concerning this clone: The sample carries other DNA sequences with the same CDR3. The chain carries TRBV5-1 and TRBJ2-2; 7 bases are shared with TRBD2. The CDR3 is made up of 14 amino acids. Germline V gene data show CDR1 as SGHRS and CDR2 as YFSETQ. J was trimmed by 1 base and V by 4 bases; bases with no gene match: 1. The CDR3, as DNA: TGCGCCAGCAGCCCTAGCGGGAACACCGGGGAGCTGTTTTTT. Amino acid sequence: CASSPSGNTGELFF.

The chain carries TRBV5-1 and TRBJ2-2; 7 bases are a match to TRBD2. The CDR3 is 16 residues long. The ends lost 1 base at V and 4 bases at J; junction bases unmatched: 7. Germline lookup yields CDR1 SGHRS and CDR2 YFSETQ. The CDR3: CASSLTAGVSTGELFF. The DNA of the CDR3 is TGCGCCAGCAGCTTGACCGCGGGAGTGTCCACCGGGGAGCTGTTTTTT.

The chain joins TRBV2 to TRBJ2-5; 9 bases agree with TRBD2. Unmatched junction bases numbered 7, after V lost 3 bases and J lost 5 bases. Germline V gene data show CDR1 as SNHLY and CDR2 as FYNNEI. CDR3 length equals 15 residues. The CDR3 DNA reads as TGTGCCAGCAGTGATCTCCTAGCGGGACACGAGACCCAGTACTTC. It encodes CASSDLLAGHETQYF.

The rearrangement uses TRBV28 and TRBJ2-5; D tentatively fits TRBD1 or TRBD2 (5 bases each). The length of the CDR3 is 15 residues. V shed 6 bases and J shed 5 bases, with 19 bases lying between them. CDR1 is MDHEN, CDR2 SYDVKM, per germline. CDR3 amino acids: CASSPGAQWGETQYF. The DNA of the CDR3 is TGTGCCAGCAGCCCCGGGGCCCAGTGGGGGGAGACCCAGTACTTC.

The CDR3 nucleotides read TGTGCCAGCAGTGAACAGGGGGCGTCAGGCTACACCTTC. It specifies CASSEQGASGYTF. The chain recombines TRBV2 with TRBJ1-2; 8 bases fit TRBD1. The CDR3 is made up of 13 amino acids. Per germline, CDR1 SNHLY and CDR2 FYNNEI. Losses at the gene ends were 2 bases for V and 8 bases for J; bases not matched to a gene: 4.

This chain uses TRBV6-6 with TRBJ1-5; D gene uncertain. CDR1 and CDR2 (germline): MNHNY, SVGAGI (reference sequence). This CDR3 has 13 amino acids. The V end was cut by 10 bases, the J end by 4 bases, with 14 bases between. Here the CDR3 reads CATRTALNQPQHF. CDR3 bases: TGTGCCACCCGGACGGCCCTAAATCAGCCCCAGCATTTT.

The chain employs TRBV7-3 and TRBJ2-1, with 7 bases fitting TRBD1. The V and J ends lost 6 bases and 4 bases, in that order; junction bases with no gene match: 12. Germline CDR1 SGHTA, CDR2 FQGTGA. CDR3 length: 16 amino acids. CDR3 protein: CASSRQTGSPYNEQFF. In DNA form, the CDR3 reads TGTGCCAGCAGTCGACAGACAGGGTCCCCTTACAATGAGCAGTTCTTC.